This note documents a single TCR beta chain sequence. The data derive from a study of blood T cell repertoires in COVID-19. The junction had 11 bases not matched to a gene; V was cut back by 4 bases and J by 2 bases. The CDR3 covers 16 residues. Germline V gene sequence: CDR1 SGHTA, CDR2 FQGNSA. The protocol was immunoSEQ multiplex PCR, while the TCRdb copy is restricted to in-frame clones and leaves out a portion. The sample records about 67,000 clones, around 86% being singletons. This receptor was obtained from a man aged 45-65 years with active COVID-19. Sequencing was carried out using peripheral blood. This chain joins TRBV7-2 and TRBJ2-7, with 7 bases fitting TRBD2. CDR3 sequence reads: CASSWVKGGIPYEQYF. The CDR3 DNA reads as TGTGCCAGCAGCTGGGTGAAGGGAGGGATCCCCTACGAGCAGTACTTC. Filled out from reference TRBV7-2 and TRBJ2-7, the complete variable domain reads GAGVSQSPSNKVTEKGKDVELRCDPISGHTALYWYRQSLGQGLEFLIYFQGNSAPDKSGLPSDRFSAERTGGSVSTLTIQRTQQEDSAVYLCASSWVKGGIPYEQYFGPGTRLTVT.